The subject of this entry is one T cell receptor beta chain. Its antigen is unidentified. Splitting of each subset's genomic DNA was done evenly across several immunoSEQ plates. Using immunoSEQ multiplex PCR, the repertoire was profiled, and TCRdb retains in-frame clones only, with some absent. The profile shows millions of clones, 90% to 95% of them singletons. The V end was cut by 7 bases, the J end by 3 bases, with 13 bases between. Per germline, CDR1 SNHLY and CDR2 FYNNEI. The CDR3 spans 14 residues. This sample stems from a study of shared clonotypes between healthy human individuals. Study-wide points: In this cohort, only blood was sampled, and tissue repertoires likely differ. Naive CD4 clonotypes overlapped across several donors at approximately 5%.

Sample: naive CD4+ T cells sorted from blood. Subset noted: CD45RA+ positively selected. This TCR derives from a man aged 18 to 35 in good health. The rearrangement joins TRBV2 to TRBJ1-5; possibly TRBD1 for D (5 bases). CDR3 sequence: CASTSGGNNQPQHF. CDR3 DNA sequence: TGTGCCAGCACCTCGGGGGGGAACAATCAGCCCCAGCATTTT.